This is a list of T cell receptor beta chains from one sample in a study of CD8 T cells in ankylosing spondylitis. MiXCR was run by TCRdb on the 5' RACE reads, yielding one entry per CDR3 protein. The sample lists 300,000 to 350,000 distinct CDR3 sequences; around 15% were seen once. Sample: blood, either unsorted or a sorted T cell fraction (not recorded which). The source is a male donor with ankylosing spondylitis or in good health (not recorded which). Both conserved end residues are part of each CDR3. A D gene is named only where the DNA matches it firmly. Not every row has a clone size; where given, it reads once, few, many or a size class.

J: TRBJ1-1; size: .; V: TRBV6-5; D: .; CDR3: CASSFRTVIRTEAFF; DNA: TGTGCCAGCAGTTTCCGGACAGTTATAAGAACTGAAGCTTTCTTT
J: TRBJ2-5; size: once; V: TRBV11-2; D: .; CDR3: CASSLEPGQASGTQYF; DNA: TGTGCCAGCAGCTTAGAACCAGGGCAAGCGTCGGGGACCCAGTACTTC
J: TRBJ1-2; size: .; V: TRBV2; D: .; CDR3: CASSLYRDSTYGYTF; DNA: TGTGCCAGCAGCCTATACAGGGATTCCACCTATGGCTACACCTTC
J: TRBJ2-5; size: few; V: TRBV5-1; D: .; CDR3: CASSLRGAQETQYF; DNA: TGCGCCAGCAGCTTACGAGGGGCCCAAGAGACCCAGTACTTC
J: TRBJ1-1; size: .; V: TRBV5-1; D: .; CDR3: CASSERDGGTEAFF; DNA: TGCGCCAGCAGCGAACGGGATGGTGGTACTGAAGCTTTCTTT
J: TRBJ2-2; size: .; V: TRBV29-1; D: TRBD2; CDR3: CSVGASGNTGELFF; DNA: TGCAGCGTTGGAGCTAGCGGGAACACCGGGGAGCTGTTTTTT
J: TRBJ2-1; size: few; V: TRBV4-2; D: TRBD2; CDR3: CASSQEGYSGKDNEQFF; DNA: TGTGCCAGCAGCCAAGAAGGGTACAGCGGGAAGGATAATGAGCAGTTCTTC
J: TRBJ2-1; size: many; V: TRBV4-1; D: .; CDR3: CASSQVRAAGGEQFF; DNA: TGCGCCAGCAGCCAAGTTCGAGCAGCCGGCGGGGAGCAGTTCTTC
J: TRBJ1-2; size: many; V: TRBV4-1; D: .; CDR3: CASSQEWQGNGYTF; DNA: TGCGCCAGCAGCCAAGAATGGCAGGGGAATGGCTACACCTTC
J: TRBJ1-5; size: few; V: TRBV5-1; D: TRBD1; CDR3: CASSLTGFNQPQHF; DNA: TGCGCCAGCAGCCTGACAGGGTTCAATCAGCCCCAGCATTTT
J: TRBJ2-5; size: .; V: TRBV12-3/TRBV12-4; D: .; CDR3: CASSRTIETQYF; DNA: TGTGCCAGCAGCAGGACTATCGAGACCCAGTACTTC
J: TRBJ2-7; size: many; V: TRBV12-3/TRBV12-4; D: TRBD1; CDR3: CASSYRGGEQYF; DNA: TGTGCCAGCAGTTACAGGGGTGGGGAGCAGTACTTC
J: TRBJ1-3; size: few; V: TRBV20-1; D: .; CDR3: CSALDGRNTIYF; DNA: TGCAGTGCTTTGGACGGAAGAAACACCATATATTTT
J: TRBJ2-7; size: many; V: TRBV12-3/TRBV12-4; D: TRBD1; CDR3: CASSPQGSAYEQYF; DNA: TGTGCCAGCAGTCCACAGGGGTCGGCATACGAGCAGTACTTC
J: TRBJ2-7; size: .; V: TRBV7-9; D: .; CDR3: CASSLYGEPHYEQYF; DNA: TGTGCCAGCAGTTTATATGGAGAGCCCCACTACGAGCAGTACTTC
J: TRBJ2-5; size: few; V: TRBV7-8; D: TRBD2; CDR3: CASSARLAGGLETQYF; DNA: TGTGCCAGCAGCGCACGACTAGCGGGGGGGCTAGAGACCCAGTACTTC
J: TRBJ2-5; size: few; V: TRBV10-3; D: .; CDR3: CAISEGGSTQYF; DNA: TGTGCCATCAGCGAAGGGGGGTCGACCCAGTACTTC
J: TRBJ1-1; size: many; V: TRBV29-1; D: .; CDR3: CSVQGVVRGTEAFF; DNA: TGCAGCGTCCAAGGGGTGGTGCGGGGCACTGAAGCTTTCTTT